These T cell receptor beta chains were read from a single sample in a study of T cells in Graves' hyperthyroidism and ophthalmopathy. TCRdb reprocessed the multiplex PCR reads with MiXCR, giving one entry per CDR3 protein. In the table there are about 610,000 distinct CDR3 sequences, roughly 15% of which are singletons. Sequenced: blood. The source of these receptors is a woman in her thirties or forties with Graves' ophthalmopathy. The CDR3 runs from the conserved cysteine through the conserved F or W. The D gene is left open where the match is weak. The size entry is marked missing in some rows and otherwise reads once, few, many or a size class.

TRBJ1-2 TRBV27 - many TGTGCCAGCAGTTCCTCGCCCAGGACCTATGGCTACACCTTC CASSSSPRTYGYTF
TRBJ1-5 TRBV18 - - TGTGCCAGCTCACCGCTAGTAGATCAGCCCCAGCATTTT CASSPLVDQPQHF
TRBJ1-3 TRBV6-1 - few TGTGCCAGCACCTCCTTGGACAACTCTGGAAACACCATATATTTT CASTSLDNSGNTIYF
TRBJ2-2 TRBV5-8 TRBD2 - TGTGCCAGCACCTTGGGAGGGCCCACCGGGGAGCTGTTTTTT CASTLGGPTGELFF
TRBJ1-2 TRBV28 TRBD1 many TGTGCCAGCAGTCTAGGGACAGCAGATAAGAACTATGGCTACACCTTC CASSLGTADKNYGYTF
TRBJ1-1 TRBV6-2/TRBV6-3 - many TGTGCCAGCAGTTATTATCAGGCCACTGAAGCTTTCTTT CASSYYQATEAFF
TRBJ2-2 TRBV9 - few TGTGCCAGCAGGATAAGCTGGAACACCGGGGAGCTGTTTTTT CASRISWNTGELFF
TRBJ2-2 TRBV5-5 - many TGTGCCAGCAGCTCCCCAGGGGTTACCGGGGAGCTGTTTTTT CASSSPGVTGELFF
TRBJ1-3 TRBV11-2 - - TGTGCCAGCAGCTTAGGCGGCTCTATCAGATCCTCTGGAAACACCATATATTTT CASSLGGSIRSSGNTIYF
TRBJ1-5 TRBV28 - - TGTGCCAGCAGTTTCGGCGCAGCCTACAATCAGCCCCAGCATTTT CASSFGAAYNQPQHF
TRBJ2-1 TRBV6-2/TRBV6-3 - - TGTGCCAGCAGTTACTCCAGGTATGGGGGGAGCAATGAGCAGTTCTTC CASSYSRYGGSNEQFF
TRBJ2-7 TRBV2 - few TGTGCCAGTAGGAGGGTTTCGGGGCCCTACGAGCAGTACTTC CASRRVSGPYEQYF
TRBJ1-5 TRBV3-1 - many TGTGCCAGCACCACCCTGTGGGGGACGCCCCAGCATTTT CASTTLWGTPQHF
TRBJ2-3 TRBV20-1 TRBD1 many TGCAGTGCTAGTGTAGGGGGCCTTGATACGCAGTATTTT CSASVGGLDTQYF
TRBJ2-7 TRBV9 - - TGTGCCAGCAGCGTCGGAGGGTCGAGCTCCTACGAGCAGTACTTC CASSVGGSSSYEQYF
TRBJ1-1 TRBV10-2 TRBD1 many TGCGCCAGCAGCAAGACAGGGTGGAACACTGAAGCTTTCTTT CASSKTGWNTEAFF
TRBJ2-2 TRBV24-1 - - TGTGCCACGAACGGACTACACACCGGGGAGCTGTTTTTT CATNGLHTGELFF
TRBJ1-1 TRBV6-5 TRBD1 few TGTGCCAGCAGTTACTCCACCAGGGGGGACACTGAAGCTTTCTTT CASSYSTRGDTEAFF
TRBJ1-4 TRBV12-3/TRBV12-4 - many TGTGCCAGCAGCCCTTATGGTCCGGCAACTAATGAAAAACTGTTTTTT CASSPYGPATNEKLFF
TRBJ1-1 TRBV20-1 TRBD1 many TGCAGTGCTCGACAGGGTTTGGGGAACACTGAAGCTTTCTTT CSARQGLGNTEAFF
TRBJ1-5 TRBV6-2/TRBV6-3 TRBD1 - TGTGCCAGCAGGACAACCCGGACAGGGGGCCTAACCAATCAGCCCCAGCATTTT CASRTTRTGGLTNQPQHF
TRBJ2-3 TRBV12-3/TRBV12-4 - few TGTGCCAGCAGTTTAGTCCAGGGCTTGTACACAGATACGCAGTATTTT CASSLVQGLYTDTQYF
TRBJ2-5 TRBV28 TRBD2 many TGTGCCAGCAGTGTAGCGGGAGTCGGGGAGACCCAGTACTTC CASSVAGVGETQYF
TRBJ2-7 TRBV7-9 TRBD1 many TGTGCCAGCAGCCGTGTACAGGGGGCTTCCTACGAGCAGTACTTC CASSRVQGASYEQYF
TRBJ2-5 TRBV11-2 - many TGTGCCAGCAGCTTAGGGCAGGTTCAAGAGACCCAGTACTTC CASSLGQVQETQYF